Below are 6 T cell receptor beta chains sequenced from a single sample in a study of T cell repertoires in cytomegalovirus infection. Using its own MiXCR run on the reads, TCRdb lists one record per CDR3 protein. The table shows some 54,000 distinct CDR3 sequences, with 15% to 20% occurring only once. The antigens these receptors bind are not known. The input for sequencing was CD8+ T cells from cultured PBMCs, taken from culture after CMV antigen stimulation. These receptors came from a human donor in good health (CMV status not recorded). Some clones in this sample may be carry-over from other donors' samples.

This clonotype came up a few times. The V call is TRBV11-2, the J call TRBJ2-1; D is undetermined. Deletions cut 5 bases from V and 6 bases from J, with 8 bases between. Germline values: CDR1 SGHAT, CDR2 FQNNGV. This CDR3 spans 12 amino acids. CDR3 coding DNA: TGTGCCAGCAGCCAACATGTCAATGAGCAGTTCTTC. Its protein is CASSQHVNEQFF.

V gene TRBV7-2 combines with J gene TRBJ2-3, with 12 bases matching TRBD1. The trim removed 5 bases at V and 12 bases at J, leaving 30 bases unmatched. This CDR3 spans 21 amino acids. Looked up from germline, CDR1 is SGHTA and CDR2 is FQGNSA. CDR3 in DNA: TGTGCCAGCAGCCTCGATCTGGGACAGGGGGCGCAAATCAAATACCGCCTATCTCAGTATTTT. Its protein product is CASSLDLGQGAQIKYRLSQYF.

V and J are TRBV7-2 and TRBJ2-5; D is perhaps TRBD2 (6 bases). The germline V gene has CDR1 SGHTA and CDR2 FQGNSA. V was shortened by 1 base and J by 2 bases, with 20 bases between the two germline ends. The CDR3 has 18 residues. This chain's CDR3 is CASSLGRITGVNQETQYF. CDR3 in DNA: TGTGCCAGCAGCTTAGGTCGGATTACGGGGGTGAATCAAGAGACCCAGTACTTC.

V is TRBV7-9 and J is TRBJ1-2, with D unclear. Germline values: CDR1 SEHNR, CDR2 FQNEAQ (reference sequence). The V and J ends lost 5 bases and 4 bases respectively, with 26 bases between them. The length of the CDR3 is 18 residues. This CDR3 reads CASSTRTETQTAGYGYTF. The CDR3 region has the DNA TGTGCCAGCAGCACGCGGACGGAGACTCAAACGGCCGGCTATGGCTACACCTTC. Complete variable domain (other parts from reference TRBV7-9 and TRBJ1-2): DTGVSQNPRHKITKRGQNVTFRCDPISEHNRLYWYRQTLGQGPEFLTYFQNEAQLEKSRLLSDRFSAERPKGSFSTLEIQRTEQGDSAMYLCASSTRTETQTAGYGYTFGSGTRLTVV.

This clonotype was detected a few times. This rearrangement joins TRBV5-5 to TRBJ2-7, with 7 bases matching TRBD1. V trimming: 0 bases; J trimming: 5 bases; junction bases outside the gene matches: 5. The CDR3 runs to 14 residues. Germline V gene lookup returns CDR1 SGHKS and CDR2 YYEKEE (reference sequence). CDR3: CASSLGGRGNEQYF. DNA of the CDR3: TGTGCCAGCAGCTTGGGTGGCAGGGGGAACGAGCAGTACTTC.

This clonotype was seen only a few times. The chain combines TRBV30 with TRBJ2-1, with unresolved D. This CDR3 comprises 14 residues. V lost 5 bases and J lost 4, with 15 bases in between. Germline V CDR1 and CDR2: GTSNPN, SVGIG (reference sequence). CDR3 loop: CAWGPWTGYNEQFF. DNA for the CDR3: TGTGCCTGGGGGCCTTGGACCGGTTACAATGAGCAGTTCTTC.